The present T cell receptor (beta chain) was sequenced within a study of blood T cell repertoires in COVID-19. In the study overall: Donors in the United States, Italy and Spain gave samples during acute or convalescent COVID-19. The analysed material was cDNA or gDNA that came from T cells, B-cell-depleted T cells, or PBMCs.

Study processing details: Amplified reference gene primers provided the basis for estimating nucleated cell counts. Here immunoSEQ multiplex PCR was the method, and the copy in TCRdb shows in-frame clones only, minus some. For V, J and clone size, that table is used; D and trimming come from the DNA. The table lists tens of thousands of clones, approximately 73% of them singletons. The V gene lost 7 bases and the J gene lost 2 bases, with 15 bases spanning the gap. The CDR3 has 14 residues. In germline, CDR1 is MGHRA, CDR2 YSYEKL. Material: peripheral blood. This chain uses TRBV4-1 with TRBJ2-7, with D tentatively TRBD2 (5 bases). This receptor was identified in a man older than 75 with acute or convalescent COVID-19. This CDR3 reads CASTLSSGAYEQYF. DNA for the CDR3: TGCGCCAGCACCCTCTCGAGCGGAGCCTACGAGCAGTACTTC.